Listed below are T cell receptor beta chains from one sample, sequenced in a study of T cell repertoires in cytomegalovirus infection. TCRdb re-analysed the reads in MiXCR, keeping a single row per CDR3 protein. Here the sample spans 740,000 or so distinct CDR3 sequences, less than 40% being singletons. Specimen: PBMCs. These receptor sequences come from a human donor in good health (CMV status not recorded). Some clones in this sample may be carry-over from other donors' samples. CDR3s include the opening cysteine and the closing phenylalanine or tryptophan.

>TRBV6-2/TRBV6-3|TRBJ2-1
CASSYSRLAGSDEQFF
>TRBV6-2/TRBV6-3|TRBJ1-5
CASRGRVRGSNQPQHF
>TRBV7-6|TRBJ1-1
CASSPRPGAEAFF
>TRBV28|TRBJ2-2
CASSSDRDYTGELFF
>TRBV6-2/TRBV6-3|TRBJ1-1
CASSYSRGGEITEAFF
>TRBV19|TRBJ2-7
CASGPGGAAYEQYF
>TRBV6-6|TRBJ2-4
CASSFLAIRVSGGQNIQYF
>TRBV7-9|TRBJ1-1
CASSFRGRDTEAFF
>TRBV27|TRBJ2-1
CASISKTGDEQFF
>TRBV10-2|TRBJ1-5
CASSEFLRDRDQPQHF
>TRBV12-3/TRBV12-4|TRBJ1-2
CASTPNPPHGVGYTF